The rows below give T cell receptor beta chains drawn from one sample of a study of cytomegalovirus exposure and HLA in healthy donors. Only in-frame clones appear in the TCRdb table, and some are missing; sequencing was by immunoSEQ multiplex PCR. The sample lists 130,000 to 150,000 clones, 65% to 85% occurring once. Sequences were obtained from PBMCs. These TCRs come from a man between 18 and 35 years old in good health and CMV-seronegative. The CDR3 runs from the conserved cysteine through the conserved F or W. The D gene is left open where the match is weak. The size field is filled for only some rows; it gives once, few, many or a size class.

j_call: TRBJ2-7
cdr3_length: 15
clone_size: NA
d_call: TRBD1
v_call: TRBV9
cdr3_nt: TGTGCCAGCAGCGTAGCAGACAGGGGGGTCTACGAGCAGTACTTC
cdr3_aa: CASSVADRGVYEQYF

j_call: TRBJ1-2
cdr3_length: 14
clone_size: NA
d_call: NA
v_call: TRBV7-8
cdr3_nt: TGTGCCAGCAGCCCCCGCGGGACTAACTATGGCTACACCTTC
cdr3_aa: CASSPRGTNYGYTF

j_call: TRBJ1-2
cdr3_length: 13
clone_size: NA
d_call: NA
v_call: TRBV29-1
cdr3_nt: TGCAGCGTTGAACGGGGTCAGGAGAATGGCTACACCTTC
cdr3_aa: CSVERGQENGYTF

j_call: TRBJ2-3
cdr3_length: 16
clone_size: few
d_call: NA
v_call: TRBV5-5
cdr3_nt: TGTGCCAGCAGCTTTTACGTCAGGACATTCACAGATACGCAGTATTTT
cdr3_aa: CASSFYVRTFTDTQYF

j_call: TRBJ2-2
cdr3_length: 12
clone_size: NA
d_call: NA
v_call: TRBV6-4
cdr3_nt: TGTGCCAGCAGTTCTTACACCGGGGAGCTGTTTTTT
cdr3_aa: CASSSYTGELFF

j_call: TRBJ1-3
cdr3_length: 13
clone_size: NA
d_call: NA
v_call: TRBV18
cdr3_nt: TGTGCCAGCTCACCGATGACAATTAACACCATATATTTT
cdr3_aa: CASSPMTINTIYF

j_call: TRBJ2-3
cdr3_length: 15
clone_size: once
d_call: NA
v_call: TRBV13
cdr3_nt: TGTGCCAGCAGAGTAAACAGGGTGAGCACAGATACGCAGTATTTT
cdr3_aa: CASRVNRVSTDTQYF

j_call: TRBJ1-3
cdr3_length: 16
clone_size: NA
d_call: TRBD1
v_call: TRBV7-6
cdr3_nt: TGTGCCAGCAGCTTAGCAGGGACAGGGGAAGGAAACACCATATATTTT
cdr3_aa: CASSLAGTGEGNTIYF

j_call: TRBJ1-2
cdr3_length: 13
clone_size: NA
d_call: NA
v_call: TRBV4-2
cdr3_nt: TGTGCCAGCAGCCCTCAGGGGAACTATGGCTACACCTTC
cdr3_aa: CASSPQGNYGYTF

j_call: TRBJ1-2
cdr3_length: 16
clone_size: NA
d_call: TRBD1
v_call: TRBV6-5
cdr3_nt: TGTGCCAGCAGTTACGAGGGGACAGGGTCTTTCTATGGCTACACCTTC
cdr3_aa: CASSYEGTGSFYGYTF

j_call: TRBJ2-1
cdr3_length: 12
clone_size: few
d_call: TRBD1
v_call: TRBV6-1
cdr3_nt: TGTGCCAGCAGTCTACAGGGGTATGAGCAGTTCTTC
cdr3_aa: CASSLQGYEQFF

j_call: TRBJ2-2
cdr3_length: 13
clone_size: NA
d_call: NA
v_call: TRBV5-4
cdr3_nt: TGTGCCAGCAGCATCGACAGCACCGGGGAGCTGTTTTTT
cdr3_aa: CASSIDSTGELFF

j_call: TRBJ1-1
cdr3_length: 14
clone_size: NA
d_call: NA
v_call: TRBV4-3
cdr3_nt: TGCGCCAGCAGCCAAAAGGAGGAGCCCACTGAAGCTTTCTTT
cdr3_aa: CASSQKEEPTEAFF

j_call: TRBJ1-2
cdr3_length: 14
clone_size: NA
d_call: TRBD1
v_call: TRBV11-2
cdr3_nt: TGTGCCAGCAGCCTCCTAGGAGACAGGGATGGCTACACCTTC
cdr3_aa: CASSLLGDRDGYTF

j_call: TRBJ1-5
cdr3_length: 15
clone_size: NA
d_call: NA
v_call: TRBV7-8
cdr3_nt: TGTGCCAGCAGCCCCCAGGACAGATTCAATCAGCCCCAGCATTTT
cdr3_aa: CASSPQDRFNQPQHF

j_call: TRBJ2-1
cdr3_length: 15
clone_size: NA
d_call: NA
v_call: TRBV11-2
cdr3_nt: TGTGCCAGCAGGCCACAGTCCACTCCGAACAATGAGCAGTTCTTC
cdr3_aa: CASRPQSTPNNEQFF

j_call: TRBJ1-6
cdr3_length: 17
clone_size: NA
d_call: TRBD1
v_call: TRBV27
cdr3_nt: TGTGCCAGCAGTTTACCCCAGGGACAGGGTTTAGGTTCACCCCTCCACTTT
cdr3_aa: CASSLPQGQGLGSPLHF

j_call: TRBJ2-3
cdr3_length: 14
clone_size: NA
d_call: NA
v_call: TRBV7-3
cdr3_nt: TGTGCCAGCAGCCGGGCCCCGGGGACAGATACGCAGTATTTT
cdr3_aa: CASSRAPGTDTQYF

j_call: TRBJ2-3
cdr3_length: 14
clone_size: NA
d_call: NA
v_call: TRBV5-4
cdr3_nt: TGTGCCAGCAGCCAAAAAACGGGCACAGATACGCAGTATTTT
cdr3_aa: CASSQKTGTDTQYF

j_call: TRBJ1-1
cdr3_length: 13
clone_size: NA
d_call: NA
v_call: TRBV7-2
cdr3_nt: TGTGCCAGCAGCTTAGAACGGGGGGCAGAAGCTTTCTTT
cdr3_aa: CASSLERGAEAFF

j_call: TRBJ1-4
cdr3_length: 15
clone_size: NA
d_call: TRBD1
v_call: TRBV12-5
cdr3_nt: TGTGCTAGTGGCACCGGACAGGCTAATAATGAAAAACTGTTTTTT
cdr3_aa: CASGTGQANNEKLFF

j_call: TRBJ1-2
cdr3_length: 17
clone_size: NA
d_call: NA
v_call: TRBV4-2
cdr3_nt: TGTGCCAGCAGCTCATACAACCAGGGGTCAGGGAACTATGGCTACACCTTC
cdr3_aa: CASSSYNQGSGNYGYTF

j_call: TRBJ1-1
cdr3_length: 14
clone_size: NA
d_call: TRBD1
v_call: TRBV19
cdr3_nt: TGTGCCAGTAGTGACAGGGGCCTTAACACTGAAGCTTTCTTT
cdr3_aa: CASSDRGLNTEAFF

j_call: TRBJ1-2
cdr3_length: 16
clone_size: NA
d_call: TRBD1
v_call: TRBV5-6
cdr3_nt: TGTGCCAGCAGCCTGGGATGGACAGGGGGCGCCTATGGCTACACCTTC
cdr3_aa: CASSLGWTGGAYGYTF

j_call: TRBJ2-7
cdr3_length: 14
clone_size: once
d_call: TRBD1
v_call: TRBV7-2
cdr3_nt: TGTGCCAGCAGCTTAGGCTGGGGACAGTTCGAGCAGTACTTC
cdr3_aa: CASSLGWGQFEQYF

j_call: TRBJ2-7
cdr3_length: 15
clone_size: NA
d_call: NA
v_call: TRBV6-6
cdr3_nt: TGTGCCAGCAGTTATGTATCAGGGGCGCCCTACGAGCAGTACTTC
cdr3_aa: CASSYVSGAPYEQYF

j_call: TRBJ1-6
cdr3_length: 18
clone_size: NA
d_call: TRBD1
v_call: TRBV19
cdr3_nt: TGTGCCAGTAGTCTCCGACAGGGGCTTAGCTCCTATAATTCACCCCTCCACTTT
cdr3_aa: CASSLRQGLSSYNSPLHF

j_call: TRBJ1-2
cdr3_length: 13
clone_size: NA
d_call: TRBD1
v_call: TRBV5-1
cdr3_nt: TGCGCCAGCAGCGGACAGGGCCTTTATGGCTACACCTTC
cdr3_aa: CASSGQGLYGYTF

j_call: TRBJ2-5
cdr3_length: 17
clone_size: NA
d_call: NA
v_call: TRBV7-9
cdr3_nt: TGTGCCAGCACCCTAGGTAGAGGGCGGACTTCCAAAGAGACCCAGTACTTC
cdr3_aa: CASTLGRGRTSKETQYF

j_call: TRBJ1-2
cdr3_length: 15
clone_size: NA
d_call: NA
v_call: TRBV5-8
cdr3_nt: TGTGCCAGCAGCTCAGAGGGGGGGAGAGGATATGGCTACACCTTC
cdr3_aa: CASSSEGGRGYGYTF

j_call: TRBJ2-7
cdr3_length: 14
clone_size: few
d_call: NA
v_call: TRBV6-5
cdr3_nt: TGTGCCAGCAGCCGAACGACAGCCTCCTACGAGCAGTACTTC
cdr3_aa: CASSRTTASYEQYF

j_call: TRBJ1-4
cdr3_length: 15
clone_size: NA
d_call: TRBD1
v_call: TRBV2
cdr3_nt: TGTGCCAGCAGTGTCATAGGGGGCACTAATGAAAAACTGTTTTTT
cdr3_aa: CASSVIGGTNEKLFF

j_call: TRBJ1-1
cdr3_length: 14
clone_size: NA
d_call: NA
v_call: TRBV19
cdr3_nt: TGTGCCAGTAGTATAGGCTACTCGAACACTGAAGCTTTCTTT
cdr3_aa: CASSIGYSNTEAFF